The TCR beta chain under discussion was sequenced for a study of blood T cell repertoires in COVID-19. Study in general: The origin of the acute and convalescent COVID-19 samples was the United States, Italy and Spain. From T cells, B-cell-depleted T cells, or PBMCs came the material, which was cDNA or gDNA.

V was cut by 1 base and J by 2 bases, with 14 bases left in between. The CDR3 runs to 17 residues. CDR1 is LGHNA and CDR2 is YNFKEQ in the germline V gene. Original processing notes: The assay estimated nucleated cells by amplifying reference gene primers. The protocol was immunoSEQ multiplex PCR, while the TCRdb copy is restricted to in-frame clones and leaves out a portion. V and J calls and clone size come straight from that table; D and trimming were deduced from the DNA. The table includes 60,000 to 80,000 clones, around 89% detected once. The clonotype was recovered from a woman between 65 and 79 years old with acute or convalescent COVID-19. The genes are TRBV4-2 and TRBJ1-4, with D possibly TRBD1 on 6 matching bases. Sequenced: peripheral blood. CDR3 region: CASSQVALGATNEKLFF. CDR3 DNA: TGTGCCAGCAGCCAAGTGGCCCTGGGGGCGACTAATGAAAAACTGTTTTTT.